The 24 T cell receptor beta chains below come from one sample, sequenced in a study of T-cell reconstitution after alpha-beta-depleted transplantation in children. Library preparation (for TCRbeta) was performed with unique molecular identifiers. TCRdb re-called the PCR reads through MiXCR, storing one row per CDR3 protein. The top ten hold about 5.6% of the sample, which has over 400,000 distinct CDR3 sequences, under 15% seen once. The sample in question was PBMCs from the stem cell graft donor, obtained from the stem cell graft. These receptors were obtained from a human donor who donated a stem cell graft to a child with combined immunodeficiency.

The table lists this clonotype with a few counts. The genes are TRBV5-5 and TRBJ2-7; 10 nucleotides line up with TRBD1. J was trimmed by 3 bases and V by 3 bases; bases with no gene match: 6. There are 15 residues in the CDR3. Germline assignment: CDR1 SGHKS and CDR2 YYEKEE (reference sequence). The CDR3 sequence is CASSSHDRGLYEQYF. The CDR3, as DNA: TGTGCCAGCAGCTCGCATGACAGGGGGCTCTACGAGCAGTACTTC.

This clonotype came up many times. This chain connects TRBV10-3 to TRBJ2-7; 14 nucleotides agree with TRBD2. CDR1 and CDR2 (germline): ENHRY, SYGVKD. The CDR3 consists of 16 residues. Trimming took 6 bases from V and 6 from J; bases not matched to a gene: 10. The CDR3 region has the DNA TGTGCCATCAGGCAGGGACTAGCGGGGGCCGGGGGCGAGCAGTACTTC. Amino acids: CAIRQGLAGAGGEQYF.

In this sample, this clonotype turned up a few times. The rearrangement uses TRBV20-1 and TRBJ2-6; 7 positions agree with TRBD1. CDR3 length equals 15 residues. Unmatched junction bases numbered 7, after V lost 4 bases and J lost 4 bases. Germline V gene sequence: CDR1 DFQATT, CDR2 SNEGSKA (reference sequence). The CDR3 spells CSANNPGQGANVLTF. The CDR3, as DNA: TGCAGTGCTAACAATCCGGGACAGGGGGCCAACGTCCTGACTTTC.

V is TRBV12-5 and J is TRBJ2-7, with 7 bases that match TRBD2. With 2 bases clipped from V and 2 bases from J, the junction kept 6 bases outside the gene matches. This CDR3 comprises 15 residues. Germline loops: CDR1 LGHNT, CDR2 FRNRAP. The chain's CDR3 is CASGLLLARTYEQYF. The CDR3 DNA follows: TGTGCTAGTGGTTTGTTACTAGCGAGAACCTACGAGCAGTACTTC.

In this sample, this clonotype turned up a few times. J is TRBJ1-1 and V is TRBV4-1; perhaps TRBD1 as D (5 bases). CDR3 length equals 18 residues. Trimming left V 1 base short and J 2 bases short, with 20 bases between. CDR1 is MGHRA, CDR2 YSYEKL, per germline. Here the CDR3 reads CASSQVLGAAGSNTEAFF. The CDR3, as DNA: TGCGCCAGCAGCCAAGTTTTAGGGGCCGCTGGTTCAAACACTGAAGCTTTCTTT.

This chain uses TRBV6-1 with TRBJ2-1; weak D call: TRBD2 (6 bases). Looked up from germline, CDR1 is MNHNS and CDR2 is SASEGT. This CDR3 region has 18 residues. Trimming shortened V by 5 bases and J by 3 bases, and 23 bases separated the two germline ends. The CDR3 protein is CASSPNPGTAENYNEQFF. Written as DNA, the CDR3 is TGTGCCAGCAGTCCTAACCCAGGGACTGCCGAAAACTACAATGAGCAGTTCTTC.

This clonotype was detected only a few times. The DNA of the CDR3 is TGTGCCAGCAGCGTCGAAGGGGGGTCAGATACGCAGTATTTT. Translated: CASSVEGGSDTQYF. The chain carries TRBV3-1 and TRBJ2-3, with D perhaps being TRBD1 or TRBD2 (6 bases each). This CDR3 has 14 residues. Trimming removed 5 bases from V and 4 bases from J, with 13 bases in between. Germline V lookup: CDR1 LGHDT, CDR2 YNNKEL (reference sequence).

V is TRBV7-8 and J is TRBJ1-1, with 9 bases fitting TRBD1. Trimming at V came to 6 bases and at J to 4 bases, leaving 6 bases not matched to a gene. Germline assignment: CDR1 SGHVS and CDR2 FQNEAQ. The CDR3 spans 14 residues. CDR3 amino acids: CASSSGTGTTEAFF. CDR3 coding DNA: TGTGCCAGCAGTTCCGGGACAGGGACCACTGAAGCTTTCTTT.

The chain has TRBV7-8 and TRBJ2-1, with 8 bases matching TRBD2. Trimming took 1 base from V and 7 from J; bases not matched to a gene: 6. CDR3 length: 15 residues. Germline-derived CDR1 and CDR2 are SGHVS and FQNEAQ. In DNA form, the CDR3 reads TGTGCCAGCAGCTTAGAACCGGGAGGGCGGAATGAGCAGTTCTTC. Encoded protein: CASSLEPGGRNEQFF.

This clonotype was seen at least ten times. The chain recombines TRBV12-3 or TRBV12-4 with TRBJ2-7; no reliable D call. V shed 9 bases and J shed 5 bases, with 8 bases lying between them. The CDR3 length is 10 residues. In DNA form, the CDR3 reads TGTGCCAGTGGGTGGGACGAGCAGTACTTC. Amino acids: CASGWDEQYF.

This clonotype has only a few counts. This sequence joins TRBV7-6 and TRBJ2-1; D might be TRBD1 (6 bases). Germline assignment: CDR1 SGHVS and CDR2 FNYEAQ. The CDR3 is 13 residues long. The germline V and J ends were trimmed by 5 bases and 8 bases, with 13 bases remaining between them. The CDR3 spells CASSPDRFYEQFF. CDR3 DNA sequence: TGTGCCAGCAGCCCCGACAGGTTCTATGAGCAGTTCTTC. Variable domain in full (rest from reference TRBV7-6 and TRBJ2-1): GAGVSQSPRYKVTKRGQDVALRCDPISGHVSLYWYRQALGQGPEFLTYFNYEAQQDKSGLPNDRFSAERPEGSISTLTIQRTEQRDSAMYRCASSPDRFYEQFFGPGTRLTVL.

This clonotype appeared a few times. The chain's CDR3 is CASSSQGGHQPQHF. The DNA of the CDR3 is TGTGCCAGCAGCTCTCAGGGAGGGCATCAGCCCCAGCATTTT. The rearrangement uses TRBV11-2 and TRBJ1-5; TRBD1 might be the D (5 bases). Germline loops: CDR1 SGHAT, CDR2 FQNNGV. V lost 4 bases and J 5 bases, leaving 12 bases between the germline ends. CDR3 size: 14 residues.

The sample holds many counts of this clonotype. The V and J genes are TRBV29-1 and TRBJ2-3, with D possibly TRBD1 on 5 matching bases. CDR1 and CDR2 (germline): SQVTM, ANQGSEA. CDR3 length equals 13 residues. V was trimmed by 8 bases and J by 3 bases, leaving 15 bases between them. CDR3 amino acids: CSLATALTDTQYF. For the CDR3, the DNA is TGCAGCTTGGCGACAGCACTTACAGATACGCAGTATTTT.

This clonotype has only a few counts. V is TRBV7-3 and J is TRBJ2-1, with 12 bases identical to TRBD2. Germline V CDR1 and CDR2: SGHTA, FQGTGA. CDR3 length: 16 residues. After removal of 4 bases from V and 7 bases from J, the junction contained 8 bases not matched to a gene. The CDR3: CASSYNHLAGGNEQFF. The CDR3 bases are TGTGCCAGCAGCTATAACCACCTAGCGGGAGGGAATGAGCAGTTCTTC. Full variable domain (remainder filled in from reference TRBV7-3 and TRBJ2-1): GAGVSQTPSNKVTEKGKYVELRCDPISGHTALYWYRQSLGQGPEFLIYFQGTGAADDSGLPNDRFFAVRPEGSVSTLKIQRTERGDSAVYLCASSYNHLAGGNEQFFGPGTRLTVL.

This clonotype was seen repeatedly, ten times or more. The chain couples TRBV6-5 to TRBJ2-3; TRBD1 agrees at 7 bases. V shed 4 bases, J shed 6 bases, and the junction held 10 bases outside the gene matches. In germline, CDR1 is MNHEY, CDR2 SVGAGI. The CDR3 sequence is 15 residues long. The CDR3 DNA is TGTGCCAGCAGTTTCCAGGGGGTGAGAGCGGATACGCAGTATTTT. It codes for CASSFQGVRADTQYF.

This clonotype was seen only a few times. The rearrangement links TRBV6-1 to TRBJ2-4, with TRBD2 matching over 9 bases. J gave up 9 bases and V 1 base, and 7 bases lay outside the gene matches. CDR1 is MNHNS, CDR2 SASEGT, per germline. The CDR3 runs to 15 residues. The CDR3 bases are TGTGCCAGCAGTGAAGTATCTAGCGGGAATGGCATTCAGTACTTC. Protein sequence: CASSEVSSGNGIQYF.

This clonotype was recorded a few times. CDR3 protein: CASSQVEQYF. In DNA form, the CDR3 reads TGTGCCAGCAGCCAAGTCGAGCAGTACTTC. This sequence joins TRBV3-1 and TRBJ2-7; D not certain. The CDR3 runs to 10 residues. The V end was cut by 1 base, the J end by 6 bases, with 1 base between. The germline CDR1 and CDR2 sequences are LGHDT and YNNKEL (reference sequence).

This chain links TRBV6-2 or TRBV6-3 with TRBJ1-5, with 7 nucleotides matching TRBD1. V was pared by 4 bases and J by 2 bases, with 11 bases of the junction left unmatched. CDR3 length: 17 residues. Germline V gene lookup returns CDR1 MNHEY and CDR2 SVGEGT. The CDR3 nucleotides are TGTGCCAGCAGTTCGCATACAGGGGCCTGGGGCAATCAGCCCCAGCATTTT. Its protein product is CASSSHTGAWGNQPQHF.

This clonotype was found many times. J is TRBJ1-6 and V is TRBV20-1; the D is unclear. This CDR3 has 15 residues. The V end lost 6 bases, the J end lost 0 bases, and 12 bases lay between the germline ends. The germline CDR1 and CDR2 sequences are DFQATT and SNEGSKA (reference sequence). This chain's CDR3 is CSAHIRSSYNSPLHF. DNA for the CDR3: TGCAGTGCCCATATCAGGAGCTCCTATAATTCACCCCTCCACTTT.

The rearrangement joins TRBV28 to TRBJ2-7; 7 bases align to TRBD2. V lost 6 bases to trimming and J lost 0 bases; unmatched junction nucleotides: 5. Germline V gene sequence: CDR1 MDHEN, CDR2 SYDVKM. This CDR3 has 14 residues. The CDR3 loop reads CASRGAGFSYEQYF. The CDR3 nucleotides read TGTGCCAGCAGGGGAGCGGGGTTCTCCTACGAGCAGTACTTC.

This clonotype was seen a few times. This rearrangement joins TRBV12-3 or TRBV12-4 to TRBJ2-1, with a tentative D call TRBD2 (6 bases). The CDR3 spans 11 residues. V dropped 2 bases and J dropped 12 bases, with 8 bases sitting between them. The CDR3 is CASSLPGGQFF. The CDR3 nucleotides are TGTGCCAGCAGTTTACCCGGGGGGCAGTTCTTC.

This clonotype has only a few counts. This chain joins TRBV9 and TRBJ2-5; 8 nucleotides line up with TRBD1. The germline V gene has CDR1 SGDLS and CDR2 YYNGEE. The trim removed 1 base at V and 1 base at J, leaving 3 bases unmatched. This CDR3 contains 15 residues. The DNA of the CDR3 is TGTGCCAGCAGCGTATACGGGACAGGCCAAGAGACCCAGTACTTC. It codes for CASSVYGTGQETQYF.

This sequence joins TRBV7-9 and TRBJ2-5; D is perhaps TRBD2 (5 bases). Germline CDR1 reads SEHNR; CDR2 reads FQNEAQ (reference sequence). Trimming took 5 bases from V and 2 from J, leaving 21 bases between them. The CDR3 contains 17 residues. The CDR3 bases are TGTGCCAGCAGCCCCCCTTCACTAGTTCACCCACAAGAGACCCAGTACTTC. Translated: CASSPPSLVHPQETQYF.

This clonotype has ten or more counts. V usage is TRBV6-5 and J usage is TRBJ2-7; 7 bases line up with TRBD1. Germline trimming cut 6 bases from V and 3 bases from J; bases unmatched to any gene: 8. The CDR3 extends over 14 amino acids. CDR1 MNHEY and CDR2 SVGAGI come from the germline V gene. The CDR3 sequence: CASSRDSYGYEQYF. The DNA for the CDR3 is TGTGCCAGCAGCCGGGACAGCTATGGCTACGAGCAGTACTTC.